These 23 T cell receptor beta chains originate from one sample sequenced in a study of T-cell reconstitution after alpha-beta-depleted transplantation in children. During its preparation, the TCRbeta library received unique molecular identifiers. From the PCR reads, TCRdb called clonotypes with MiXCR, one entry per CDR3 protein. This sample has 400,000 to 500,000 distinct CDR3 sequences, with approximately 11% found just once. This material consisted of PBMCs from the stem cell graft donor, taken from the stem cell graft. The source of these receptors is a human donor who donated a stem cell graft to a child with acute myeloid leukemia.

V usage is TRBV5-1 and J usage is TRBJ2-5; 9 bases agree with TRBD1. The CDR3 is made up of 16 amino acids. After removal of 0 bases from V and 7 bases from J, the junction contained 10 bases not matched to a gene. In germline, CDR1 is SGHRS, CDR2 YFSETQ. This chain's CDR3 is CASSLATPGTGMTQYF. The CDR3 DNA reads as TGCGCCAGCAGCTTGGCAACCCCCGGGACAGGGATGACCCAGTACTTC.

V and J are TRBV7-2 and TRBJ1-1, with 7 bases identical to TRBD1. This CDR3 has 17 residues. Looked up from germline, CDR1 is SGHTA and CDR2 is FQGNSA. V shed 1 base and J 2 bases; nucleotides not matched to a gene: 10. The CDR3 sequence: CASSLVAQGGINTEAFF. The CDR3 DNA reads TGTGCCAGCAGCTTAGTCGCTCAGGGGGGTATCAACACTGAAGCTTTCTTT.

The V call is TRBV20-1, the J call TRBJ1-1, with 9 bases fitting TRBD1. The CDR3 is 14 amino acids. V lost 8 bases, J lost 5 bases, and 12 bases stayed unmatched. Germline V gives CDR1 DFQATT, CDR2 SNEGSKA (reference sequence). The CDR3 protein is CSPEHRGRETEAFF. CDR3 sequence (DNA): TGCAGTCCCGAACACAGGGGGCGCGAAACTGAAGCTTTCTTT.

This clonotype was counted a few times. This CDR3 is CASSTTFNEQFF. The CDR3 DNA reads as TGTGCCAGCAGTACGACTTTCAATGAGCAGTTCTTC. The V and J genes are TRBV6-6 and TRBJ2-1; D uncertain. CDR1 and CDR2 (germline): MNHNY, SVGAGI (reference sequence). The CDR3 loop spans 12 amino acids. Trimming took 5 bases from V and 6 from J, leaving 8 bases between them.

This clonotype turned up a few times. V and J are TRBV9 and TRBJ2-1; 10 nucleotides align to TRBD2. Per the germline V gene, CDR1 is SGDLS and CDR2 is YYNGEE. This CDR3 region has 18 residues. Trimming took 4 bases from V and 0 from J; bases not matched to a gene: 10. The CDR3 protein is CASSMGGLAMSSYNEQFF. In nucleotides, the CDR3 is TGTGCCAGCAGCATGGGGGGACTAGCGATGAGCTCCTACAATGAGCAGTTCTTC.

This clonotype showed up just a few times. The chain carries TRBV12-3 or TRBV12-4 and TRBJ1-2; D is perhaps TRBD1 (6 bases). CDR3 length equals 12 residues. With 4 bases removed from V and 7 bases from J, the gap between germline ends came to 10 bases. The CDR3 nucleotides are TGTGCCAGCAGTTCAAACAGGGTTGGCTACACCTTC. Amino acid sequence: CASSSNRVGYTF.

This clonotype was seen a handful of times. The chain links TRBV20-1 to TRBJ2-5; D may be TRBD2 (5 bases). Germline values: CDR1 DFQATT, CDR2 SNEGSKA (reference sequence). This CDR3 is built from 15 residues. Deletions cut 5 bases from V and 4 bases from J, with 20 bases between. CDR3 nucleotides: TGCAGTGCTCGACGGGGTTCGCGGGTTGGAGAGACCCAGTACTTC. It codes for CSARRGSRVGETQYF.

V gene TRBV25-1 combines with J gene TRBJ2-3; 10 bases agree with TRBD2. The CDR3 is 18 amino acids. V lost 6 bases and J lost 1; bases outside the gene matches: 13. Germline V lookup: CDR1 MGHDK, CDR2 SYGVNS. CDR3 sequence (DNA): TGTGCCAGCAGCCATGAATTCGGACTAGCGGAAGGCACAGATACGCAGTATTTT. It encodes CASSHEFGLAEGTDTQYF. Full variable domain (missing parts from reference TRBV25-1 and TRBJ2-3): EADIYQTPRYLVIGTGKKITLECSQTMGHDKMYWYQQDPGMELHLIHYSYGVNSTEKGDLSSESTVSRIRTEHFPLTLESARPSHTSQYLCASSHEFGLAEGTDTQYFGPGTRLTVL.

The chain is built from TRBV6-1 and TRBJ2-7; perhaps TRBD1 as D (5 bases). Germline-derived CDR1 and CDR2 are MNHNS and SASEGT. This CDR3 has 13 residues. V was cut by 2 bases and J by 7 bases, with 12 bases left in between. DNA of the CDR3: TGTGCCAGCAGTGAACAGGGAAGGGTAGAGCAGTACGTC. It yields the protein CASSEQGRVEQYV.

This clonotype was picked up many times. V is TRBV27 and J is TRBJ2-3; no clear D. Germline CDR1 MNHEY, CDR2 SMNVEV (reference sequence). Trimming took 3 bases from V and 0 from J, leaving 4 bases between them. The CDR3 is made up of 13 amino acids. Here the CDR3 reads CASSFQSTDTQYF. CDR3 DNA sequence: TGTGCCAGCAGTTTCCAAAGCACAGATACGCAGTATTTT.

The V gene is TRBV6-1, the J gene TRBJ1-1; possible D gene TRBD1, 6 bases. CDR1 and CDR2 from the germline V gene are MNHNS and SASEGT. This CDR3 has 14 residues. V was trimmed by 7 bases and J by 0 bases, leaving 12 bases between them. The CDR3 loop is CASKGTGMNTEAFF. The CDR3 DNA sequence: TGTGCCAGCAAGGGAACAGGGATGAACACTGAAGCTTTCTTT.

This clonotype came up a few times. J is TRBJ1-2 and V is TRBV12-3 or TRBV12-4; the D gene is possibly TRBD1 (5 bases). Trimming removed 4 bases at V and 8 bases at J, with 17 bases between. This CDR3 contains 14 residues. The CDR3 DNA is TGTGCCAGCAGTTCCACCTGGGGGAGACAAGGCTACACCTTC. Protein: CASSSTWGRQGYTF.

This clonotype has at least ten counts. The chain has TRBV20-1 and TRBJ1-1, with a tentative D call TRBD1 (6 bases). The CDR3 spans 13 residues. Germline CDR1 and CDR2: DFQATT and SNEGSKA (reference sequence). V was clipped by 1 base and J by 1 base, with 7 bases between them. CDR3 loop: CSARVQGNTEAFF. CDR3 bases: TGCAGTGCTAGAGTACAGGGGAACACTGAAGCTTTCTTT.

This clonotype was counted a few times. CDR3 DNA sequence: TGCGCCAGCAGCTTTGGGGACAGCTCCTACGAGCAGTACTTC. Encoded protein: CASSFGDSSYEQYF. The J gene is TRBJ2-7, the V gene TRBV5-1; 7 bases map to TRBD1. Germline assignment: CDR1 SGHRS and CDR2 YFSETQ. This CDR3 has 14 amino acids. The V and J ends lost 2 bases and 0 bases, in that order; junction bases with no gene match: 2.

J is TRBJ2-7 and V is TRBV7-2; 8 bases map to TRBD2. V shed 1 base, J shed 2 bases, and the junction held 4 bases outside the gene matches. CDR3 length equals 15 residues. Germline-derived CDR1 and CDR2 are SGHTA and FQGNSA. The CDR3: CASSLGLGLAYEQYF. CDR3 nucleotide sequence: TGTGCCAGCAGCTTAGGATTGGGACTAGCCTACGAGCAGTACTTC.

V is TRBV7-6 and J is TRBJ2-3; 9 bases map to TRBD2. Looked up from germline, CDR1 is SGHVS and CDR2 is FNYEAQ. V was pared by 1 base and J by 0 bases, with 8 bases of the junction left unmatched. This CDR3 is built from 18 residues. DNA for the CDR3: TGTGCCAGCAGCTTAGTTCCCCCGGGACTAGCAAGCACAGATACGCAGTATTTT. Encoded protein: CASSLVPPGLASTDTQYF. The whole variable domain, filled in from reference TRBV7-6 and TRBJ2-3, reads GAGVSQSPRYKVTKRGQDVALRCDPISGHVSLYWYRQALGQGPEFLTYFNYEAQQDKSGLPNDRFSAERPEGSISTLTIQRTEQRDSAMYRCASSLVPPGLASTDTQYFGPGTRLTVL.

The chain recombines TRBV11-2 with TRBJ2-3; D perhaps matches TRBD2 (6 bases). Germline V gives CDR1 SGHAT, CDR2 FQNNGV. CDR3 length equals 15 residues. V lost 5 bases, J lost 4 bases, and 16 bases lay in between. The CDR3: CASSLLANIPDTQYF. The CDR3 bases are TGTGCCAGCAGCCTTCTAGCGAATATTCCAGATACGCAGTATTTT.

This chain joins TRBV3-1 and TRBJ1-5, with 11 positions matching TRBD1. The J segment lost 7 bases and the V segment lost 4 bases, leaving 12 bases of the junction unmatched. CDR1 is LGHDT and CDR2 is YNNKEL in the germline V gene (reference sequence). CDR3 length: 17 amino acids. The chain's CDR3 is CASSLRRTGGLRQPQHF. CDR3 in DNA: TGTGCCAGCAGCCTTAGAAGGACAGGGGGCTTACGACAGCCCCAGCATTTT.

This clonotype was counted only a few times. The V call is TRBV20-1, the J call TRBJ2-1; D perhaps matches TRBD1 (5 bases). The CDR3 extends over 14 amino acids. Germline lookup yields CDR1 DFQATT and CDR2 SNEGSKA (reference sequence). The V and J ends lost 0 bases and 8 bases respectively, with 14 bases between them. CDR3 DNA sequence: TGCAGTGCTAGAGATCCGGACAAGCGTTATGAGCAGTTCTTC. It specifies CSARDPDKRYEQFF.

Only a few counts were recorded for this clonotype. The V gene is TRBV7-2, the J gene TRBJ1-5, with TRBD1 matching 10 bases. The V and J ends lost 1 base and 7 bases, in that order; junction bases with no gene match: 7. Germline CDR1 and CDR2: SGHTA and FQGNSA. The CDR3 spans 16 residues. CDR3 residues: CASSLVSGQGFQPQHF. In DNA form, the CDR3 reads TGTGCCAGCAGCTTAGTTTCGGGACAGGGGTTCCAGCCCCAGCATTTT. The complete variable domain, with remaining parts taken from reference TRBV7-2 and TRBJ1-5, reads GAGVSQSPSNKVTEKGKDVELRCDPISGHTALYWYRQSLGQGLEFLIYFQGNSAPDKSGLPSDRFSAERTGGSVSTLTIQRTQQEDSAVYLCASSLVSGQGFQPQHFGDGTRLSIL.

The gene calls are TRBV20-1 and TRBJ2-4, with D tentatively TRBD2 (6 bases). Trimming pared 3 bases from V and 8 bases from J, leaving 11 bases between. Germline V lookup: CDR1 DFQATT, CDR2 SNEGSKA (reference sequence). This CDR3 spans 12 amino acids. CDR3 residues: CSASGGADIQYF. The DNA of the CDR3 is TGCAGTGCTAGCGGAGGGGCGGACATTCAGTACTTC.

This clonotype was observed at least ten times. The chain is built from TRBV18 and TRBJ2-7, with 7 bases identical to TRBD2. The CDR3 length is 15 residues. Germline CDR1 is KGHSH and CDR2 is LQKENI. V lost 8 bases to trimming and J lost 7 bases; unmatched junction nucleotides: 17. The CDR3 sequence: CASDGVRAGPREQYF. CDR3 DNA sequence: TGTGCCAGCGACGGGGTTCGAGCGGGACCTCGAGAGCAGTACTTC.

The genes are TRBV7-6 and TRBJ1-1; D possibly corresponds to TRBD1 (5 bases). V lost 1 base to trimming and J lost 3 bases, with 18 bases between them. This CDR3 spans 17 amino acids. The germline CDR1 and CDR2 sequences are SGHVS and FNYEAQ. The CDR3 nucleotides are TGTGCCAGCAGCTTAGTCGTATCCGGGACGGGGTACACTGAAGCTTTCTTT. Encoded protein: CASSLVVSGTGYTEAFF.